Following are 3 T cell receptor beta chains from one sample sequenced in a study of shared clonotypes between healthy human individuals. This table comes from immunoSEQ multiplex PCR, and its TCRdb copy is limited to in-frame clones, with some not included. The table records under 2,000,000 clones, about 95% of them present only once. Naivety among CD8 cells was defined by CD45RO negativity and positive CCR7 selection, thereby excluding terminally differentiated effector memory CD45RA+ cells. Material: naive CD8+ T cells sorted from blood. Every receptor here comes from a man aged 18 to 29 in good health.

Note on this clone: Other DNA sequences of this sample code for an identical CDR3. V usage is TRBV5-1 and J usage is TRBJ2-7; 10 bases are shared with TRBD1. The V gene's germline CDR1 is SGHRS and CDR2 YFSETQ. There are 16 residues in the CDR3. V trimming: 0 bases; J trimming: 1 base; junction bases outside the gene matches: 4. CDR3 amino acids: CASSLDGTGASYEQYF. CDR3 coding DNA: TGCGCCAGCAGCTTGGACGGGACAGGGGCTTCCTACGAGCAGTACTTC. Supplemented by reference TRBV5-1 and TRBJ2-7, the full variable domain reads KAGVTQTPRYLIKTRGQQVTLSCSPISGHRSVSWYQQTPGQGLQFLFEYFSETQRNKGNFPGRFSGRQFSNSRSEMNVSTLELGDSALYLCASSLDGTGASYEQYFGPGTRLTVT.

Notes on this clone: Within the sample, other DNA sequences also encode this same CDR3. The chain has TRBV5-4 and TRBJ2-7, with 8 bases matching TRBD1. After removal of 2 bases from V and 3 bases from J, the junction contained 4 bases not matched to a gene. The CDR3 totals 14 residues. In germline, CDR1 is SGHNT, CDR2 YYREEE (reference sequence). CDR3 amino acids: CASSLGQGGYEQYF. Here the CDR3 DNA reads TGTGCCAGCAGCTTAGGACAGGGAGGCTACGAGCAGTACTTC.

Regarding this clone: In the same sample, other DNA sequences code for this CDR3. CDR3 loop: CASSFTSGGYEQYF. The CDR3 DNA is TGTGCCAGTAGTTTCACTAGCGGGGGCTACGAGCAGTACTTC. The chain combines TRBV19 with TRBJ2-7, with TRBD2 matching 11 bases. The germline V gene has CDR1 LNHDA and CDR2 SQIVND (reference sequence). CDR3 length: 14 amino acids. Germline trimming cut 5 bases from V and 3 bases from J; bases unmatched to any gene: 3.